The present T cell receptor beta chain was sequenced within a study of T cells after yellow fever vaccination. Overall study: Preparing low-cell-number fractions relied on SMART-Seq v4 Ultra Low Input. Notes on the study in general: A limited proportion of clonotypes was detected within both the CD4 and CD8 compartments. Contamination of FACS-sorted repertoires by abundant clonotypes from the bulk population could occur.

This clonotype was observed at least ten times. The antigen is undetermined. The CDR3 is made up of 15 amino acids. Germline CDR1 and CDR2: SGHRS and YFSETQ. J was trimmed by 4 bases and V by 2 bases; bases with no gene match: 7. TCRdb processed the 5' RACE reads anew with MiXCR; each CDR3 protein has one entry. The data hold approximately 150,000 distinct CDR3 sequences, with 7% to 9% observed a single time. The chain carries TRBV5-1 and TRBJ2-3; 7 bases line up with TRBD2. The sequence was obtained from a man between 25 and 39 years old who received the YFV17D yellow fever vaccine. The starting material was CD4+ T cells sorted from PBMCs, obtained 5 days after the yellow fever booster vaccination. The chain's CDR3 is CASSFSGLGSDTQYF. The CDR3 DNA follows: TGCGCCAGCAGCTTTAGCGGGTTGGGGTCAGATACGCAGTATTTT.